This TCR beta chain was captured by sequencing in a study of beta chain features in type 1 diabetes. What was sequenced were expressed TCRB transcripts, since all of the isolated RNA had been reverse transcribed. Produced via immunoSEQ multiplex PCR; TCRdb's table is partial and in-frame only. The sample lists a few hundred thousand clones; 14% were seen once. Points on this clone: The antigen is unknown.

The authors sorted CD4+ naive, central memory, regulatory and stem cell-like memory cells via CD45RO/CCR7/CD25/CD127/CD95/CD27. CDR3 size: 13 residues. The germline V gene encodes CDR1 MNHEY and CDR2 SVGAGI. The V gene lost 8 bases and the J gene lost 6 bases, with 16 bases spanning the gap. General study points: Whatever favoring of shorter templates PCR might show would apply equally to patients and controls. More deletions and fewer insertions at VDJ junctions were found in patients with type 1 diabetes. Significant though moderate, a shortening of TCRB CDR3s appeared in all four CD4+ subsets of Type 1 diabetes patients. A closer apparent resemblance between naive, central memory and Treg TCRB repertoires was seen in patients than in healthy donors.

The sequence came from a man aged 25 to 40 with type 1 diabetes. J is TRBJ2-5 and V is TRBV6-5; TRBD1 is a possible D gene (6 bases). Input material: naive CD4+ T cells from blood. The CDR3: CASCRDIMQTQYF. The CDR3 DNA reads TGTGCCAGCTGCCGGGACATCATGCAGACCCAGTACTTC.